This TCR beta chain was documented in a study of CD8 T cells in Susac syndrome. V lost 4 bases and J lost 5; bases outside the gene matches: 7. This CDR3 comprises 15 residues. From germline, CDR1 is SGHTA and CDR2 FQGNSA. With random hexamers, reverse transcription was performed on about 0.45 to 1 ug of RNA. Multiplex immunoSEQ PCR targeted 54 Vbeta and 13 Jbeta TCR beta segments. Via MiXCR, TCRdb re-called the immunoSEQ multiplex PCR reads, giving one row per CDR3 protein. The sample lists fewer than 150,000 distinct CDR3 sequences, nearly 95% occurring once. Sequenced: CD4+ T cells from PBMCs. The chain links TRBV7-2 to TRBJ2-3; 9 bases are a match to TRBD1. The TCR sequence derives from a human donor in good health. The CDR3 DNA is TGTGCCAGCAGCTGGGACAGGGTTCGCAAAGATACGCAGTATTTT. Amino acid sequence: CASSWDRVRKDTQYF. Drawing the rest from reference TRBV7-2 and TRBJ2-3, the complete variable domain is GAGVSQSPSNKVTEKGKDVELRCDPISGHTALYWYRQSLGQGLEFLIYFQGNSAPDKSGLPSDRFSAERTGGSVSTLTIQRTQQEDSAVYLCASSWDRVRKDTQYFGPGTRLTVL.